The next 21 T cell receptor beta chains were all read from a single sample in a study of a mutant IDH1 vaccine in newly diagnosed glioma. Time point meaning: week 5, during vaccination. Vaccine doses each comprised 300 ug of mutant IDH1 20-mer peptide, with topical imiquimod. Their recognized antigens are unknown. Data came from immunoSEQ multiplex PCR; TCRdb stores just in-frame clones and leaves some out. Found here are about 27,000 clones, under 85% of them singletons; the top ten hold about 7.7%. The specimen comprised PBMCs, sampled from a glioma patient whose treatment included an IDH1 peptide vaccine. The receptors derive from a man between 35 and 55 years old with glioma. Some clones in this sample may be carry-over from other donors' samples.

The chain uses TRBV5-1 and TRBJ2-7; D is perhaps TRBD2 (5 bases). In germline, CDR1 is SGHRS, CDR2 YFSETQ. Trimming took 3 bases from V and 0 from J, leaving 13 bases between them. This CDR3 comprises 15 residues. The CDR3 here is CASSWDPGSSYEQYF. CDR3 DNA: TGCGCCAGCAGCTGGGATCCGGGGAGCTCCTACGAGCAGTACTTC.

The V call is TRBV4-2, the J call TRBJ1-2, with TRBD1 as a possible D gene (6 bases). Germline V gene lookup returns CDR1 LGHNA and CDR2 YNFKEQ. The CDR3 runs to 15 residues. V was pared by 0 bases and J by 2 bases, with 10 bases between. The DNA for the CDR3 is TGTGCCAGCAGCCAAGAGAATACAGGGAACTATGGCTACACCTTC. Amino acids: CASSQENTGNYGYTF.

This chain joins TRBV6-4 and TRBJ1-6, with 10 nucleotides matching TRBD1. J lost 8 bases, V lost 0 bases, and 1 base had no gene match. Per the germline V gene, CDR1 is MRHNA and CDR2 is SNTAGT. This CDR3 is 15 amino acids long. Here the CDR3 reads CASSDSGTGDSPLHF. As DNA, the CDR3 is TGTGCCAGCAGTGACTCGGGGACAGGGGATTCACCCCTCCACTTT.

The chain has TRBV30 and TRBJ1-6; no clear D. There are 12 residues in the CDR3. Trimming left V 4 bases short and J 9 bases short, with 10 bases between. CDR1 is GTSNPN, CDR2 SVGIG, per germline (reference sequence). The CDR3 protein is CAWKGFGSPLHF. The CDR3 DNA reads TGTGCCTGGAAAGGTTTCGGTTCACCCCTCCACTTT.

V gene TRBV5-1 combines with J gene TRBJ2-3; D not certain. This CDR3 has 15 amino acids. Germline V gene data show CDR1 as SGHRS and CDR2 as YFSETQ. Trimming pared 0 bases from V and 6 bases from J, leaving 14 bases between. Here the CDR3 reads CASSLGSSTRDTQYF. The DNA for the CDR3 is TGCGCCAGCAGCTTGGGGTCGTCTACACGGGATACGCAGTATTTT.

The chain is built from TRBV7-9 and TRBJ2-5; 7 bases are shared with TRBD2. Trimming cost V 5 bases and J 3 bases; bases outside gene matches: 9. Per the germline V gene, CDR1 is SEHNR and CDR2 is FQNEAQ (reference sequence). This CDR3 region has 15 residues. CDR3 coding DNA: TGTGCCAGCAGCCCCCGCCTAGCGGTCGAAGAGACCCAGTACTTC. Translating gives CASSPRLAVEETQYF.

In its sample, this clone was seen a few times. The CDR3 sequence is CASSQVAGKNIQYF. CDR3 DNA: TGTGCCAGCAGCCAAGTAGCCGGCAAAAACATTCAGTACTTC. The V gene is TRBV4-2, the J gene TRBJ2-4; D is ambiguous. Looked up from germline, CDR1 is LGHNA and CDR2 is YNFKEQ. The V end lost 1 base, the J end lost 3 bases, and 7 bases lay between the germline ends. The CDR3 length is 14 residues.

This sequence joins TRBV18 and TRBJ2-2; 11 bases are shared with TRBD1. The junction had 12 bases not matched to a gene; V was cut back by 6 bases and J by 3 bases. CDR3 size: 18 residues. Germline assignment: CDR1 KGHSH and CDR2 LQKENI. Here the CDR3 reads CASSQFPGQGADTGELFF. CDR3 in DNA: TGTGCCAGCTCGCAATTTCCCGGACAGGGGGCTGACACCGGGGAGCTGTTTTTT.

The rearrangement uses TRBV14 and TRBJ2-7, with TRBD2 identical over 7 bases. V dropped 3 bases and J dropped 6; count of bases not matched to a gene: 14. CDR1 is SGHDN, CDR2 FVKESK, per germline. The CDR3 contains 16 residues. CDR3 sequence (DNA): TGTGCCAGCAGCCACCTTCTTTACGGGGGGTATGGCGAGCAGTACTTC. Amino acid sequence: CASSHLLYGGYGEQYF.

This clone was seen only a few times. The V and J genes are TRBV7-9 and TRBJ1-1, with a tentative D call TRBD1 (6 bases). CDR3 length: 14 amino acids. V was cut by 5 bases and J by 4 bases, with 14 bases left in between. CDR1 is SEHNR, CDR2 FQNEAQ, per germline (reference sequence). The CDR3 spells CASSRGGLGTEAFF. The DNA of the CDR3 is TGTGCCAGCAGCCGGGGGGGCTTGGGCACTGAAGCTTTCTTT.

This clone was counted only a few times. The chain couples TRBV6-5 to TRBJ1-5; D perhaps matches TRBD1 (5 bases). Trimming shortened V by 0 bases and J by 4 bases, and 7 bases separated the two germline ends. The CDR3 length is 14 residues. Germline V gene sequence: CDR1 MNHEY, CDR2 SVGAGI. This CDR3 reads CASSYSGVNQPQHF. In DNA, the CDR3 is TGTGCCAGCAGTTACTCAGGGGTGAATCAGCCCCAGCATTTT.

V gene TRBV7-2 combines with J gene TRBJ1-1; no clear D gene. Germline V gene sequence: CDR1 SGHTA, CDR2 FQGNSA. CDR3 length: 14 amino acids. Trimming pared 1 base from V and 1 base from J, leaving 7 bases between. The CDR3, as DNA: TGTGCCAGCAGCTTAGTCCCAGCGAACACTGAAGCTTTCTTT. As protein: CASSLVPANTEAFF.

V usage is TRBV4-1 and J usage is TRBJ2-3; no definite D call. CDR3 length equals 14 residues. In germline, CDR1 is MGHRA, CDR2 YSYEKL. Trimming shortened V by 1 base and J by 0 bases, and 5 bases separated the two germline ends. The CDR3 region is CASSQVASTDTQYF. The CDR3 DNA follows: TGCGCCAGCAGCCAAGTCGCCAGCACAGATACGCAGTATTTT.

The rearrangement uses TRBV28 and TRBJ1-4; D remains unclear. Germline CDR1 reads MDHEN; CDR2 reads SYDVKM. V was cut by 2 bases and J by 7 bases, with 14 bases left in between. CDR3 length: 15 residues. This CDR3 is CASSLIGLRGEKLFF. In DNA, the CDR3 is TGTGCCAGCAGTTTAATAGGATTACGGGGTGAAAAACTGTTTTTT.

This chain connects TRBV7-9 to TRBJ2-1, with TRBD1 matching 12 bases. Looked up from germline, CDR1 is SEHNR and CDR2 is FQNEAQ (reference sequence). The CDR3 runs 18 residues. V dropped 3 bases and J dropped 1; count of bases not matched to a gene: 7. The CDR3 loop reads CASSFRDRGPWSYNEQFF. For the CDR3, the DNA is TGTGCCAGCAGCTTCCGGGACAGGGGGCCTTGGTCCTACAATGAGCAGTTCTTC.

V and J are TRBV5-4 and TRBJ2-1; 11 positions agree with TRBD2. CDR3 length: 15 residues. V trimming: 3 bases; J trimming: 5 bases; junction bases outside the gene matches: 4. CDR1 and CDR2 (germline): SGHNT, YYREEE (reference sequence). CDR3 DNA sequence: TGTGCCAGCAGCTGGGGACTAGCGGAGGACAATGAGCAGTTCTTC. This codes for CASSWGLAEDNEQFF. Based on the CDR3 plus reference TRBV5-4 and TRBJ2-1, the full variable domain is ETGVTQSPTHLIKTRGQQVTLRCSSQSGHNTVSWYQQALGQGPQFIFQYYREEENGRGNFPPRFSGLQFPNYSSELNVNALELDDSALYLCASSWGLAEDNEQFFGPGTRLTVL.

This rearrangement joins TRBV4-1 to TRBJ1-1; D gene uncertain. This CDR3 is 14 amino acids long. Trimming stripped 1 base from V and 1 base from J, with 7 bases between. Germline CDR1 MGHRA, CDR2 YSYEKL. The CDR3 bases are TGCGCCAGCAGCCAAGTAACGGCGAACACTGAAGCTTTCTTT. As protein: CASSQVTANTEAFF.

V is TRBV6-5 and J is TRBJ2-7; no firm D call. The length of the CDR3 is 14 residues. V gave up 0 bases and J gave up 6 bases, with 12 bases separating them. Germline V gene data show CDR1 as MNHEY and CDR2 as SVGAGI. The CDR3 spells CASSYSNSPGEQYF. The CDR3 bases are TGTGCCAGCAGTTACTCTAATTCGCCCGGCGAGCAGTACTTC.

The rearrangement links TRBV2 to TRBJ1-2; D unresolved. This CDR3 contains 12 residues. CDR1 and CDR2 from the germline V gene are SNHLY and FYNNEI. V lost 8 bases and J lost 1, with 8 bases in between. The CDR3 DNA reads as TGTGCCAGCTCGGGGATTAACTATGGCTACACCTTC. Translating it yields CASSGINYGYTF.

This clone has more than one count but fewer than ten. The chain is built from TRBV7-3 and TRBJ2-7; D perhaps matches TRBD1 (6 bases). CDR1 and CDR2 (germline): SGHTA, FQGTGA. The CDR3 sequence is 14 residues long. The V end was cut by 1 base, the J end by 5 bases, with 12 bases between. CDR3 residues: CASSLNQGNDEQYF. CDR3 bases: TGTGCCAGCAGCTTAAACCAGGGGAACGACGAGCAGTACTTC.

This clone has just a few counts. V gene TRBV4-1 combines with J gene TRBJ1-1; 8 bases are shared with TRBD1. Trimming removed 4 bases from V and 3 bases from J; junction bases left unmatched: 7. The CDR3 length is 15 residues. Germline CDR1 reads MGHRA; CDR2 reads YSYEKL. Here the CDR3 reads CASSRDYRGDTEAFF. The CDR3 bases are TGCGCCAGCAGCCGGGACTACAGGGGGGACACTGAAGCTTTCTTT.